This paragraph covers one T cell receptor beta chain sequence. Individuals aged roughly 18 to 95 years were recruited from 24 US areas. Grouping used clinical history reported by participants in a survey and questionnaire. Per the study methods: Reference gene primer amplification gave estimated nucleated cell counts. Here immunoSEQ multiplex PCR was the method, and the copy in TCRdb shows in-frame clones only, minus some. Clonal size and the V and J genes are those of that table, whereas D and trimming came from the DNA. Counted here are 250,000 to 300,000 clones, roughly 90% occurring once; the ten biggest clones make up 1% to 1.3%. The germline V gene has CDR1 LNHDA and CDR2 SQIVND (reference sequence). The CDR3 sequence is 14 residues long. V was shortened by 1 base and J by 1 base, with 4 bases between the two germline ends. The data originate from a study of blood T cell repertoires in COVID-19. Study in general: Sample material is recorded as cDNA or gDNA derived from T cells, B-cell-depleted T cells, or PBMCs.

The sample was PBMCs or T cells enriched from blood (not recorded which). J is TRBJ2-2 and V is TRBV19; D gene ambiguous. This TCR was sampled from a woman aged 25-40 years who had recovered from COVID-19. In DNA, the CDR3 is TGTGCCAGTAGTATAGGGCAGAACACCGGGGAGCTGTTTTTT. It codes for CASSIGQNTGELFF.